This TCR beta chain was identified in a study of CD8 T cells in Susac syndrome. Random hexamers were used to reverse transcribe an amount of roughly 0.5 to 1 ug RNA. Amplification of TCR beta CDR3 used immunoSEQ multiplex PCR across 54 Vbeta and 13 Jbeta. TCRdb redid the calling of the immunoSEQ multiplex PCR reads with MiXCR, one entry per CDR3 protein. The sample comprises about 73,000 distinct CDR3 sequences, roughly 94% of which are singletons, and roughly 0.42% rests with the top ten. Relapsing-remitting disease, either stable or active, was present in the multiple sclerosis controls, who were treatment-naive patients. The TEMRA cells underwent FACS enrichment, while the CD8+ and CD4+ T cells underwent negative isolation. Trimming took 3 bases from V and 5 from J; bases not matched to a gene: 12. From germline, CDR1 is LNHDA and CDR2 SQIVND (reference sequence). The CDR3 sequence is 16 residues long.

This sequence was found in a human donor with multiple sclerosis. Sequenced: CD8+ T cells from PBMCs. V and J are TRBV19 and TRBJ1-1; 7 bases align to TRBD1. Here the CDR3 DNA reads TGTGCCAGTAGTATGACAGGGAAGAGTGTTTCGACTGAAGCTTTCTTT. Protein: CASSMTGKSVSTEAFF. Filled out from reference TRBV19 and TRBJ1-1, the complete variable domain reads DGGITQSPKYLFRKEGQNVTLSCEQNLNHDAMYWYRQDPGQGLRLIYYSQIVNDFQKGDIAEGYSVSREKKESFPLTVTSAQKNPTAFYLCASSMTGKSVSTEAFFGQGTRLTVV.